Below, 26 T cell receptor beta chains from the same sample are listed, as sequenced in a study of shared clonotypes between healthy human individuals. This table comes from immunoSEQ multiplex PCR, and its TCRdb copy is limited to in-frame clones, with some not included. The table records some 2.1 million clones, around 93% of them present only once. Naive CD8 cells were CD45RO-negative, positively selected for CCR7, excluding terminally differentiated effector memory CD45RA+ cells. Sequenced input: naive CD8+ T cells from PBMCs. The receptors were sampled from a man aged 18 to 29 in good health. Some clones in this sample may be carry-over from other donors' samples.

The chain is built from TRBV27 and TRBJ2-3; D might be TRBD2 (6 bases). Trimming took 6 bases from V and 4 from J, leaving 14 bases between them. Germline V gene sequence: CDR1 MNHEY, CDR2 SMNVEV (reference sequence). The length of the CDR3 is 14 residues. CDR3 region: CASRPVGGPDTQYF. For the CDR3, the DNA is TGTGCCAGCAGGCCAGTGGGGGGACCAGATACGCAGTATTTT.

This clone showed up just once. The V and J genes are TRBV18 and TRBJ2-3; D call uncertain. Germline CDR1 KGHSH, CDR2 LQKENI. The CDR3 is made up of 15 amino acids. The ends were cut back, 1 base at V and 1 base at J, with 9 bases in the middle. CDR3 DNA sequence: TGTGCCAGCTCACCACGAACAGATCGCACAGATACGCAGTATTTT. Residues: CASSPRTDRTDTQYF.

The chain joins TRBV29-1 to TRBJ1-2; 7 nucleotides align to TRBD1. The length of the CDR3 is 16 residues. Germline V gene lookup returns CDR1 SQVTM and CDR2 ANQGSEA. V dropped 1 base and J dropped 4; count of bases not matched to a gene: 12. The chain's CDR3 is CSVEVHPSGQSYGYTF. The CDR3 coding sequence is TGCAGCGTTGAAGTTCACCCCTCGGGACAGAGCTATGGCTACACCTTC.

This chain links TRBV11-2 with TRBJ2-2; the D gene is possibly TRBD1 (6 bases). CDR3 length: 15 residues. Germline V gene lookup returns CDR1 SGHAT and CDR2 FQNNGV. Trimming shortened V by 4 bases and J by 6 bases, and 15 bases separated the two germline ends. The CDR3 nucleotides read TGTGCCAGCAGCTCCGTCAGGGGCATCGCCGGGGAGCTGTTTTTT. Translation gives CASSSVRGIAGELFF.

This rearrangement joins TRBV28 to TRBJ1-5; no clear D. V was clipped by 7 bases and J by 0 bases, with 7 bases between them. This CDR3 region has 13 residues. Germline V CDR1 and CDR2: MDHEN, SYDVKM. CDR3 sequence (DNA): TGTGCCAGCATGAGTTATAGCAATCAGCCCCAGCATTTT. It codes for CASMSYSNQPQHF.

This chain links TRBV7-9 with TRBJ2-7, with 10 nucleotides matching TRBD1. V gave up 5 bases and J gave up 6 bases; unmatched junction bases: 10. This CDR3 comprises 15 residues. The germline V gene has CDR1 SEHNR and CDR2 FQNEAQ (reference sequence). CDR3 sequence (DNA): TGTGCCAGCAGCCCGACAGGGGGCGCGAGTGGCGAGCAGTACTTC. This sequence encodes CASSPTGGASGEQYF.

Written as DNA, the CDR3 is TGCGCCAGCAGCTTGGCCCGAGGGAACAATGAGCAGTTCTTC. Translation gives CASSLARGNNEQFF. This chain uses TRBV5-1 with TRBJ2-1; D perhaps matches TRBD2 (5 bases). Germline loops: CDR1 SGHRS, CDR2 YFSETQ. Trimming shortened V by 0 bases and J by 5 bases, and 9 bases separated the two germline ends. The CDR3 has 14 amino acids.

The gene calls are TRBV28 and TRBJ2-7; 8 bases match TRBD1. Trimming at V came to 2 bases and at J to 2 bases, leaving 5 bases not matched to a gene. Germline V CDR1 and CDR2: MDHEN, SYDVKM. This CDR3 has 15 amino acids. The DNA of the CDR3 is TGTGCCAGCAGTTTAGCGGACAGGGAGACCTACGAGCAGTACTTC. The encoded protein is CASSLADRETYEQYF.

This clone has only one observation. The chain links TRBV28 to TRBJ2-7; D tentatively fits TRBD1 or TRBD2 (6 bases each). The CDR3 has 15 amino acids. Per germline, CDR1 MDHEN and CDR2 SYDVKM. V lost 8 bases to trimming and J lost 5 bases, with 22 bases between them. CDR3 sequence (DNA): TGTGCCAGCCGAGTGGCCGGGGGACAAGGACACGAGCAGTACTTC. Translating gives CASRVAGGQGHEQYF. The full variable domain, its missing parts supplied by reference TRBV28 and TRBJ2-7, is DVKVTQSSRYLVKRTGEKVFLECVQDMDHENMFWYRQDPGLGLRLIYFSYDVKMKEKGDIPEGYSVSREKKERFSLILESASTNQTSMYLCASRVAGGQGHEQYFGPGTRLTVT.

This chain connects TRBV6-1 to TRBJ2-1, with 10 bases identical to TRBD2. The CDR3 extends over 20 amino acids. CDR1 and CDR2 (germline): MNHNS, SASEGT. Trimming at V came to 0 bases and at J to 5 bases, leaving 16 bases not matched to a gene. The CDR3, as DNA: TGTGCCAGCAGTGAAGCTTGGGCAGGAAAGCTAGCGGGAGCCCACAATGAGCAGTTCTTC. Its translation: CASSEAWAGKLAGAHNEQFF.

About this clone: At the DNA level, this CDR3 is encoded by other sequences in the same sample as well. J is TRBJ1-1 and V is TRBV2; D is ambiguous. With 6 bases removed from V and 5 bases from J, the gap between germline ends came to 10 bases. CDR1 and CDR2 (germline): SNHLY, FYNNEI. The CDR3 contains 12 residues. Here the CDR3 reads CASRPGNTEAFF. DNA of the CDR3: TGTGCCAGCAGACCCGGAAATACTGAAGCTTTCTTT.

This rearrangement joins TRBV28 to TRBJ1-1; D remains ambiguous. Germline V lookup: CDR1 MDHEN, CDR2 SYDVKM. V lost 6 bases and J lost 6, with 14 bases in between. The CDR3 sequence is 13 residues long. CDR3 sequence reads: CASSPPPGAEAFF. CDR3 coding DNA: TGTGCCAGCAGCCCCCCTCCCGGGGCTGAAGCTTTCTTT.

CDR3 in amino acids: CASSVDRGTNVLTF. The CDR3 region has the DNA TGTGCCAGCAGCGTAGACAGGGGAACCAACGTCCTGACTTTC. The J gene is TRBJ2-6, the V gene TRBV7-2, with 8 bases that match TRBD1. The CDR3 contains 14 residues. J was trimmed by 8 bases and V by 5 bases; bases with no gene match: 5. Germline assignment: CDR1 SGHTA and CDR2 FQGNSA. The complete variable domain, with remaining parts taken from reference TRBV7-2 and TRBJ2-6, reads GAGVSQSPSNKVTEKGKDVELRCDPISGHTALYWYRQSLGQGLEFLIYFQGNSAPDKSGLPSDRFSAERTGGSVSTLTIQRTQQEDSAVYLCASSVDRGTNVLTFGAGSRLTVL.

The rearrangement links TRBV14 to TRBJ2-5; tentatively, D is TRBD2 (6 bases). The V gene's germline CDR1 is SGHDN and CDR2 FVKESK. V was trimmed by 6 bases and J by 3 bases, leaving 17 bases between them. The CDR3 consists of 15 residues. CDR3 DNA sequence: TGTGCCAGCAGAGGAGGGAAAGCGTACGAAGAGACCCAGTACTTC. Its translation: CASRGGKAYEETQYF.

The chain joins TRBV5-6 to TRBJ2-1; 10 bases line up with TRBD1. V shed 2 bases and J 8 bases; nucleotides not matched to a gene: 4. CDR1 and CDR2 (germline): SGHDT, YYEEEE. This CDR3 is built from 14 residues. The CDR3 sequence: CASSLLTGGDEQFF. The CDR3 bases are TGTGCCAGCAGCTTACTGACAGGGGGCGATGAGCAGTTCTTC.

The chain links TRBV7-8 to TRBJ2-7; 9 bases are shared with TRBD2. CDR3 size: 14 residues. Germline V gene lookup returns CDR1 SGHVS and CDR2 FQNEAQ. V dropped 5 bases and J dropped 3; count of bases not matched to a gene: 5. The CDR3 here is CASSLSGSGYEQYF. As DNA, the CDR3 is TGTGCCAGCAGCCTTAGCGGGAGTGGCTACGAGCAGTACTTC.

The rearrangement links TRBV27 to TRBJ1-2; no clear D gene. The germline CDR1 and CDR2 sequences are MNHEY and SMNVEV (reference sequence). Deletions cut 2 bases from V and 4 bases from J, with 20 bases between. This CDR3 region has 17 residues. The CDR3 sequence is CASSLKSGWVNSYGYTF. In DNA, the CDR3 is TGTGCCAGCAGTTTAAAATCGGGATGGGTGAATAGCTATGGCTACACCTTC.

The V and J genes are TRBV10-3 and TRBJ2-7, with 12 bases fitting TRBD2. The CDR3 is 16 residues long. V gave up 4 bases and J gave up 0 bases; unmatched junction bases: 4. From germline, CDR1 is ENHRY and CDR2 SYGVKD. CDR3 loop: CAISAQTSGSSYEQYF. The CDR3, as DNA: TGTGCCATCAGTGCACAGACTAGCGGGAGCTCCTACGAGCAGTACTTC.

This clone was counted a single time. This chain uses TRBV25-1 with TRBJ2-5; D may be TRBD1 or TRBD2 (5 bases each). The J call may be faulty, since TRBJ2-7 better matches the DNA end. Germline V lookup: CDR1 MGHDK, CDR2 SYGVNS. The CDR3 is made up of 11 amino acids. The CDR3 DNA reads TGTGCCAGCAGTGAGGGGGACGAGCAGTACTTC. Translation: CASSEGDEQYF.

This chain links TRBV9 with TRBJ1-3; D is uncertain. Trimming removed 1 base at V and 2 bases at J, with 10 bases between. The CDR3 runs to 15 residues. The V gene's germline CDR1 is SGDLS and CDR2 YYNGEE. The DNA for the CDR3 is TGTGCCAGCAGCGTAACGGGGTCGGCTGGAAACACCATATATTTT. It translates to CASSVTGSAGNTIYF.

V and J are TRBV29-1 and TRBJ2-1; perhaps TRBD2 as D (6 bases). The germline V and J ends were trimmed by 7 bases and 6 bases, with 13 bases remaining between them. The CDR3 totals 12 residues. Germline CDR1 is SQVTM and CDR2 is ANQGSEA. The DNA of the CDR3 is TGCAGCGGGGAGGTTTGGGTCAATGAGCAGTTCTTC. The encoded protein is CSGEVWVNEQFF.

As to this clone: The same CDR3 also results from other DNA sequences found in this sample. The rearrangement uses TRBV2 and TRBJ2-7; TRBD1 might be the D (8 bases). In germline, CDR1 is SNHLY, CDR2 FYNNEI. The CDR3 is 12 residues long. The V and J ends lost 6 bases and 4 bases respectively, with 10 bases between them. The chain's CDR3 is CASRQGGYEQYF. CDR3 bases: TGTGCCAGCAGACAGGGGGGGTACGAGCAGTACTTC.

The chain combines TRBV7-3 with TRBJ2-7, with D possibly being TRBD1 (9 bases). Germline V CDR1 and CDR2: SGHTA, FQGTGA. The CDR3 runs to 24 residues. The V end was cut by 0 bases, the J end by 7 bases, with 43 bases between. The CDR3 loop is CASSLTQLPGQGLPKRREVREQYF. In nucleotides, the CDR3 is TGTGCCAGCAGCTTAACCCAACTTCCGGGACAGGGCCTCCCCAAGCGGCGGGAGGTAAGAGAGCAGTACTTC.

V is TRBV7-8 and J is TRBJ2-1; D is perhaps TRBD1 or TRBD2 (5 bases each). Germline-derived CDR1 and CDR2 are SGHVS and FQNEAQ. The germline V and J ends were trimmed by 5 bases and 4 bases, with 18 bases remaining between them. This CDR3 spans 16 amino acids. CDR3 region: CASSPAIGGRYNEQFF. CDR3 bases: TGTGCCAGCAGCCCAGCGATTGGGGGACGATACAATGAGCAGTTCTTC.

The V and J genes are TRBV11-2 and TRBJ2-7, with D possibly matching TRBD2 (5 bases). Between the trimmed V and J ends, which lost 1 base and 3 bases, there was a span of 13 bases. Per germline, CDR1 SGHAT and CDR2 FQNNGV. This CDR3 region has 15 residues. For the CDR3, the DNA is TGTGCCAGCAGCTTAGGGGAATGGGCGGGCTACGAGCAGTACTTC. This translates into CASSLGEWAGYEQYF.

This chain uses TRBV14 with TRBJ1-1; a weak D match, TRBD1 (6 bases). In germline, CDR1 is SGHDN, CDR2 FVKESK. Trimming left V 0 bases short and J 4 bases short, with 18 bases between. The CDR3 is made up of 17 amino acids. The CDR3 DNA follows: TGTGCCAGCAGCCAAGATGTGGGCAGGGGTTGGGGCACTGAAGCTTTCTTT. Protein: CASSQDVGRGWGTEAFF.